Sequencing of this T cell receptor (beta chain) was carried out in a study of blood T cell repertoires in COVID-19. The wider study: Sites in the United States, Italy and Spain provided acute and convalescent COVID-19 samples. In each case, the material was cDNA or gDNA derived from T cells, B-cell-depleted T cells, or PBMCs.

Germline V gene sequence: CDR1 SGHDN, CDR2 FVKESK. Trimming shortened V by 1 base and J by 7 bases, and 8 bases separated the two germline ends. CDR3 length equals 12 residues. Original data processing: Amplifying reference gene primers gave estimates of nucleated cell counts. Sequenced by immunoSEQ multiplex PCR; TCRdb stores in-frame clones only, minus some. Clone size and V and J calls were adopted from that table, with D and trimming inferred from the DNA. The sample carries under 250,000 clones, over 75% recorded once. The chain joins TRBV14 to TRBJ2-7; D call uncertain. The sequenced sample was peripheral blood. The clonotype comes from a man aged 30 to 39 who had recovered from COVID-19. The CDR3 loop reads CASSQGWREQYF. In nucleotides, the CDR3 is TGTGCCAGCAGCCAAGGTTGGAGAGAGCAGTACTTC.